The 9 T cell receptor beta chains below were found in one sample sequenced in a study of T-cell reconstitution after alpha-beta-depleted transplantation in children. Unique molecular identifiers were incorporated into the prepared TCRbeta library. TCRdb ran MiXCR on the PCR reads and lists one entry per CDR3 protein. The sample records 250,000 to 300,000 distinct CDR3 sequences, over 9% being singletons. Sequenced material: PBMCs, taken before TCRalphabeta/CD19-depleted stem cell transplant. The receptors here all came from a boy younger than two with acute myeloid leukemia, due to receive a stem cell transplant.

This clonotype was observed many times. The V and J genes are TRBV15 and TRBJ2-5; either TRBD1 or TRBD2 may supply D (5 bases each). Trimming took off 3 bases at V and 5 bases at J, with 10 bases between the two ends. This CDR3 has 13 amino acids. Looked up from germline, CDR1 is LNHNV and CDR2 is YYDKDF (reference sequence). Written as DNA, the CDR3 is TGTGCCACCAGCAGGTGGGGCGGGGAGACCCAGTACTTC. As protein: CATSRWGGETQYF. Using reference TRBV15 and TRBJ2-5 for the parts outside the CDR3, the full variable domain is DAMVIQNPRYQVTQFGKPVTLSCSQTLNHNVMYWYQQKSSQAPKLLFHYYDKDFNNEADTPDNFQSRRPNTSFCFLDIRSPGLGDTAMYLCATSRWGGETQYFGPGTRLLVL.

This clonotype was recorded at least ten times. The chain recombines TRBV7-9 with TRBJ2-1; no clear D. The CDR3 totals 13 residues. The germline V gene has CDR1 SEHNR and CDR2 FQNEAQ (reference sequence). V lost 1 base and J 6 bases, leaving 7 bases between the germline ends. The CDR3 loop is CASSLGNFNEQFF. DNA of the CDR3: TGTGCCAGCAGCTTAGGGAACTTCAATGAGCAGTTCTTC.

This clonotype has at least ten counts. This sequence joins TRBV5-1 and TRBJ2-6, with 9 positions matching TRBD2. The CDR3 contains 15 residues. Germline CDR1 and CDR2: SGHRS and YFSETQ. V dropped 3 bases and J dropped 2; count of bases not matched to a gene: 0. The CDR3 DNA is TGCGCCAGCAGCTCTAGCGGGGCTGGGGCCAACGTCCTGACTTTC. Translating it yields CASSSSGAGANVLTF.

This chain joins TRBV7-3 and TRBJ2-2, with 9 bases lining up with TRBD2. Germline assignment: CDR1 SGHTA and CDR2 FQGTGA. CDR3 length: 15 amino acids. The trim removed 0 bases at V and 8 bases at J, leaving 4 bases unmatched. The CDR3 bases are TGTGCCAGCAGCTTAACGGGACTAGCTACTGGGGAGCTGTTTTTT. Protein product: CASSLTGLATGELFF.

This clonotype was counted ten times or more. The rearrangement joins TRBV12-3 or TRBV12-4 to TRBJ1-3; D possibly corresponds to TRBD1 (5 bases). Deletions cut 6 bases from V and 2 bases from J, with 8 bases between. CDR3 length equals 13 residues. CDR3 sequence (DNA): TGTGCCAGCAGCCCGGGACCTGGAAACACCATATATTTT. Translation gives CASSPGPGNTIYF.

The sample holds many counts of this clonotype. The rearrangement joins TRBV5-5 to TRBJ2-7, with D unresolved. CDR1 and CDR2 from the germline V gene are SGHKS and YYEKEE (reference sequence). Between the trimmed V and J ends, which lost 2 bases and 4 bases, there was a span of 7 bases. The CDR3 consists of 12 residues. CDR3 amino acids: CASSFSEYEQYF. CDR3 sequence (DNA): TGTGCCAGCAGCTTCAGTGAATACGAGCAGTACTTC.

This clonotype was seen many times. The chain employs TRBV12-3 or TRBV12-4 and TRBJ2-3, with 13 bases lining up with TRBD2. The CDR3 loop spans 14 amino acids. Unmatched junction bases numbered 3, after V lost 6 bases and J lost 6 bases. The CDR3 reads CASSRLAGGDTQYF. CDR3 bases: TGTGCCAGCAGCCGACTAGCGGGAGGCGATACGCAGTATTTT.

In its sample, this clonotype was seen many times. The chain couples TRBV7-3 to TRBJ2-3; a possible D gene is TRBD2 (6 bases). The CDR3 consists of 16 residues. The germline V gene encodes CDR1 SGHTA and CDR2 FQGTGA. Trimming took off 1 base at V and 5 bases at J, with 16 bases between the two ends. CDR3 in DNA: TGTGCCAGCAGCTTAATCGGCGGGGTTAACCAAGATACGCAGTATTTT. It is translated as CASSLIGGVNQDTQYF.

This clonotype has at least ten counts. V gene TRBV27 combines with J gene TRBJ2-6; the D gene is possibly TRBD1 (6 bases). The CDR3 consists of 16 residues. CDR1 and CDR2 (germline): MNHEY, SMNVEV (reference sequence). The ends were cut back, 1 base at V and 0 bases at J, with 7 bases in the middle. Written as DNA, the CDR3 is TGTGCCAGCAGTTTATACAGGGCCTCTGGGGCCAACGTCCTGACTTTC. It is translated as CASSLYRASGANVLTF.